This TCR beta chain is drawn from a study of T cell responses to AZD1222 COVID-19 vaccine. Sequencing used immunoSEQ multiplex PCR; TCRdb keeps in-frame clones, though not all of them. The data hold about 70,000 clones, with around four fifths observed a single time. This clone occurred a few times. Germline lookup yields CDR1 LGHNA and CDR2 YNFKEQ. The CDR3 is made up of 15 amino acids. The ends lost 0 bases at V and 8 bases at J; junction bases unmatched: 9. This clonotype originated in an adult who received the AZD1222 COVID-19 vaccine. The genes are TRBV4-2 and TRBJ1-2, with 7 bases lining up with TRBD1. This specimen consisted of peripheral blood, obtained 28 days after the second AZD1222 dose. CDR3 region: CASSQEEGGAGGYTF. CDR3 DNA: TGTGCCAGCAGCCAAGAAGAAGGGGGCGCCGGGGGCTACACCTTC.